The 21 T cell receptor beta chains in this list originate from one sample, sequenced in a study of CD8 T cells in ankylosing spondylitis (dated by TCRdb to about 2017). Library creation used 5' RACE. TCRdb names Illumina HiSeq 2500 as the instrument used. TCRdb handled the public reads itself, with Q25 trimming in fastp and clone calling in MiXCR, and kept productive beta chains. Each entry merges the rows of one CDR3 protein and shows their most common DNA and genes. For this sample the table gives some 140,000 distinct CDR3 sequences, of which roughly 8.4% were detected only once. Roughly 7.2% of the sample is in the top ten clones. The sequencing sample was made of synovial fluid, either unsorted or a sorted T cell fraction (not recorded which). The receptors here all came from a male donor with ankylosing spondylitis.

The chain has TRBV7-2 and TRBJ2-5, with TRBD2 matching 8 bases. The CDR3 runs to 14 residues. V was pared by 3 bases and J by 5 bases, with 5 bases of the junction left unmatched. Looked up from germline, CDR1 is SGHTA and CDR2 is FQGNSA. CDR3 loop: CASSFSGIRETQYF. In DNA form, the CDR3 reads TGTGCCAGCAGCTTTAGCGGGATTAGGGAGACCCAGTACTTC.

The chain has TRBV12-5 and TRBJ2-2; 9 bases map to TRBD1. Germline loops: CDR1 LGHNT, CDR2 FRNRAP. The CDR3 has 15 amino acids. J gave up 5 bases and V 5 bases, and 6 bases lay outside the gene matches. In DNA form, the CDR3 reads TGTGCTAGTGGTCTCCGACAGGGGGGAACCGGGGAGCTGTTTTTT. Residues: CASGLRQGGTGELFF. Combining the CDR3 with reference TRBV12-5 and TRBJ2-2 gives the whole variable domain DARVTQTPRHKVTEMGQEVTMRCQPILGHNTVFWYRQTMMQGLELLAYFRNRAPLDDSGMPKDRFSAEMPDATLATLKIQPSEPRDSAVYFCASGLRQGGTGELFFGEGSRLTVL.

This clonotype has at least ten counts. This rearrangement joins TRBV2 to TRBJ2-2; 8 bases are shared with TRBD1. With 8 bases clipped from V and 7 bases from J, the junction kept 9 bases outside the gene matches. This CDR3 is built from 14 residues. CDR1 and CDR2 from the germline V gene are SNHLY and FYNNEI. The CDR3 DNA follows: TGTGCCAGCTGGACAGGGATTGCGATCGGGGAGCTGTTTTTT. The encoded protein is CASWTGIAIGELFF.

The CDR3 coding sequence is TGTGCCAGCAGCCCACAAGGGGTCCTCAGTGGCTACACCTTC. Its protein product is CASSPQGVLSGYTF. V usage is TRBV7-2 and J usage is TRBJ1-2; tentatively, D is TRBD1 (5 bases). V shed 5 bases and J shed 7 bases, with 17 bases lying between them. This CDR3 comprises 14 residues. CDR1 is SGHTA and CDR2 is FQGNSA in the germline V gene.

This clonotype was detected only a few times. V is TRBV4-2 and J is TRBJ2-7; 7 positions agree with TRBD2. The length of the CDR3 is 13 residues. Germline CDR1 is LGHNA and CDR2 is YNFKEQ. V shed 8 bases, J shed 6 bases, and the junction held 10 bases outside the gene matches. CDR3 sequence reads: CASGLLGEGEQYF. CDR3 sequence (DNA): TGTGCCAGCGGGCTTCTCGGGGAGGGCGAGCAGTACTTC.

The sample holds a few counts of this clonotype. V and J are TRBV11-2 and TRBJ2-3; D unclear. The V gene lost 5 bases and the J gene lost 6 bases, with 9 bases spanning the gap. CDR3 size: 12 residues. Germline V gene sequence: CDR1 SGHAT, CDR2 FQNNGV. CDR3 bases: TGTGCCAGCAGCCCCTACGGGGATACGCAGTATTTT. It specifies CASSPYGDTQYF.

CDR3 in DNA: TGCGCCAGCAGCCCCCGGGACAGGGGCTCCTACGAGCAGTACTTC. Its protein product is CASSPRDRGSYEQYF. The chain links TRBV5-1 to TRBJ2-7, with 10 bases that match TRBD1. The J segment lost 0 bases and the V segment lost 4 bases, leaving 4 bases of the junction unmatched. Germline CDR1 reads SGHRS; CDR2 reads YFSETQ. There are 15 residues in the CDR3.

This chain uses TRBV4-1 with TRBJ2-7; no definite D call. The germline CDR1 and CDR2 sequences are MGHRA and YSYEKL. CDR3 length equals 15 residues. With 6 bases removed from V and 0 bases from J, the gap between germline ends came to 15 bases. The chain's CDR3 is CASREDPDLSYEQYF. Here the CDR3 DNA reads TGCGCCAGCAGGGAAGACCCGGATCTCTCCTACGAGCAGTACTTC.

This clonotype was seen a handful of times. The chain has TRBV9 and TRBJ2-7; D not resolved. The CDR3 is made up of 13 amino acids. CDR1 and CDR2 from the germline V gene are SGDLS and YYNGEE. Trimming pared 0 bases from V and 2 bases from J, leaving 6 bases between. CDR3 nucleotide sequence: TGTGCCAGCAGCGTAGCAGATGCCTACGAGCAGTACTTC. It translates to CASSVADAYEQYF. The full variable domain, its missing parts supplied by reference TRBV9 and TRBJ2-7, is DSGVTQTPKHLITATGQRVTLRCSPRSGDLSVYWYQQSLDQGLQFLIQYYNGEERAKGNILERFSAQQFPDLHSELNLSSLELGDSALYFCASSVADAYEQYFGPGTRLTVT.

This clonotype appeared many times. This chain uses TRBV7-8 with TRBJ2-3; D is unresolved. Trimming left V 0 bases short and J 3 bases short, with 10 bases between. The CDR3 length is 15 residues. CDR1 is SGHVS, CDR2 FQNEAQ, per germline. CDR3 DNA: TGTGCCAGCAGCTTAGCCCTTTGGGCTACAGATACGCAGTATTTT. It encodes CASSLALWATDTQYF.

This clonotype was detected ten times or more. The J gene is TRBJ1-4, the V gene TRBV5-1; D unclear. The CDR3 is 12 amino acids. Per germline, CDR1 SGHRS and CDR2 YFSETQ. The ends were cut back, 2 bases at V and 4 bases at J, with 3 bases in the middle. The CDR3 bases are TGCGCCAGCAGCTTCGATAATGAAAAACTGTTTTTT. Translating gives CASSFDNEKLFF.

This clonotype was seen ten or more times. V is TRBV11-1 and J is TRBJ1-1; unclear D gene. The V end lost 2 bases, the J end lost 1 base, and 5 bases lay between the germline ends. In germline, CDR1 is SGHAT, CDR2 FQDESV (reference sequence). This CDR3 has 13 residues. The CDR3 loop reads CASSLYENTEAFF. The DNA of the CDR3 is TGTGCCAGCAGCTTATACGAGAACACTGAAGCTTTCTTT.

This clonotype was observed at least ten times. The chain combines TRBV5-1 with TRBJ1-1; tentatively, D is TRBD1 (6 bases). The CDR3 has 14 amino acids. V was cut by 2 bases and J by 1 base, with 9 bases left in between. The V gene's germline CDR1 is SGHRS and CDR2 YFSETQ. The CDR3 sequence is CASSLDRSNTEAFF. Written as DNA, the CDR3 is TGCGCCAGCAGCTTAGACAGGTCGAACACTGAAGCTTTCTTT.

Many counts were recorded for this clonotype. This chain connects TRBV29-1 to TRBJ2-1; D gene ambiguous. With 3 bases removed from V and 8 bases from J, the gap between germline ends came to 8 bases. This CDR3 is built from 11 residues. Germline CDR1 is SQVTM and CDR2 is ANQGSEA. The chain's CDR3 is CSVDRRDEQFF. In nucleotides, the CDR3 is TGCAGCGTTGATCGACGGGATGAGCAGTTCTTC.

This clonotype was detected only a few times. The J gene is TRBJ2-4, the V gene TRBV4-3; the match to TRBD1 covers 9 bases. Germline V CDR1 and CDR2: LGHNA, YSLEER. V gave up 6 bases and J gave up 1 base; unmatched junction bases: 7. The CDR3 length is 16 residues. CDR3 DNA: TGCGCCAGCAGTTGGGGACAGGGCTTGGCCAAAAACATTCAGTACTTC. Residues: CASSWGQGLAKNIQYF.

The table lists this clonotype with a few counts. CDR3 bases: TGTGCCAGCAGCCTTCGAGGGGAGGTCACCGGGGAGCTGTTTTTT. This sequence encodes CASSLRGEVTGELFF. The rearrangement uses TRBV7-9 and TRBJ2-2; a possible D gene is TRBD2 (6 bases). Trimming removed 5 bases from V and 4 bases from J, with 14 bases in between. Looked up from germline, CDR1 is SEHNR and CDR2 is FQNEAQ (reference sequence). The CDR3 has 15 amino acids.

This clonotype was observed at least ten times. The chain recombines TRBV7-2 with TRBJ1-1; D is uncertain. V lost 0 bases, J lost 3 bases, and 5 bases lay in between. This CDR3 comprises 13 residues. Germline V gene lookup returns CDR1 SGHTA and CDR2 FQGNSA. The CDR3 nucleotides are TGTGCCAGCAGCTTAGCCGGGTACACTGAAGCTTTCTTT. This codes for CASSLAGYTEAFF.

This clonotype has just a few counts. The V call is TRBV18, the J call TRBJ1-1, with no clear D. The CDR3 has 14 residues. Germline CDR1 KGHSH, CDR2 LQKENI. Trimming left V 2 bases short and J 1 base short, with 8 bases between. The CDR3 spells CASSPESPNTEAFF. CDR3 sequence (DNA): TGTGCCAGCTCACCAGAATCCCCGAACACTGAAGCTTTCTTT.

There are a few counts of this clonotype. This chain links TRBV11-2 with TRBJ2-7, with 9 nucleotides matching TRBD1. Germline V lookup: CDR1 SGHAT, CDR2 FQNNGV. This CDR3 has 15 amino acids. Trimming at V came to 2 bases and at J to 2 bases, leaving 4 bases not matched to a gene. Written as DNA, the CDR3 is TGTGCCAGCAGCTTATCCCGGGACAGGGCCTACGAGCAGTACTTC. Translation: CASSLSRDRAYEQYF.

This clonotype was observed many times. The CDR3 loop reads CASSFFGAQGTYEQYF. The CDR3, as DNA: TGCGCCAGCAGCTTCTTCGGGGCCCAGGGTACCTACGAGCAGTACTTC. This chain uses TRBV5-1 with TRBJ2-7; D possibly matches TRBD1 or TRBD2 (5 bases each). Trimming took off 2 bases at V and 2 bases at J, with 17 bases between the two ends. This CDR3 is 16 amino acids long. Germline values: CDR1 SGHRS, CDR2 YFSETQ.

This clonotype came up many times. This chain links TRBV15 with TRBJ1-3; D uncertain. Germline-derived CDR1 and CDR2 are LNHNV and YYDKDF (reference sequence). Trimming took 2 bases from V and 4 from J, leaving 15 bases between them. CDR3 length equals 16 residues. CDR3 residues: CATSRTGPVAGNTIYF. The DNA of the CDR3 is TGTGCCACCAGCAGAACGGGCCCGGTCGCAGGAAACACCATATATTTT.